This T cell receptor beta chain was recorded in a study of regulatory T cells in long-lasting Graves disease. The sample's time point: newly diagnosed GD, antithyroid drugs for less than 3 months. RNA isolated from PBMCs was used to make the TCR library. The V and J ends lost 5 bases and 8 bases respectively, with 18 bases between them. The CDR3 runs to 15 residues. Arm-PCR with iRepertoire HTBI primers amplified the CDR3 regions for these TCR beta libraries. TCRdb re-analysed the multiplex PCR reads in MiXCR, keeping a single row per CDR3 protein. This sample has over 500,000 distinct CDR3 sequences, with about 15% found just once. Many counts were recorded for this clonotype. Its antigen is undetermined. Whole-study results and caveats: Graves' patients with persistent disease showed TCR diversity lower than patients newly diagnosed.

The sample was also linked to a second study, of T cells in Graves' hyperthyroidism and ophthalmopathy. That paper notes: Among thyroid clonotypes expanded above 0.001, most also appeared in blood.

The starting material was peripheral blood mononuclear cells (PBMCs), obtained at new diagnosis, from a patient treated with antithyroid drugs. The genes are TRBV12-3 or TRBV12-4 and TRBJ1-4; perhaps TRBD1 as D (5 bases). This receptor was taken from a man aged 18 to 29 with Graves disease. CDR3 region: CASSHPGTYGEKLFF. The DNA for the CDR3 is TGTGCCAGCAGTCATCCGGGGACTTATGGGGAAAAACTGTTTTTT.